The 20 T cell receptor beta chains reported below all come from one sample, sequenced in a study of shared clonotypes between healthy human individuals. The method was immunoSEQ multiplex PCR; TCRdb's version includes in-frame clones alone and lacks a portion of them. The sample shows about 590,000 clones, around 95% of them seen only once. Terminally differentiated effector memory CD45RA+ cells were excluded by CCR7 positive selection of CD45RO-negative cells. Sequenced material: naive CD8+ T cells sorted from blood. The receptors were gathered from a woman aged 25 to 39 in good health.

The chain uses TRBV10-3 and TRBJ1-2; 7 bases are shared with TRBD1. This CDR3 has 14 amino acids. CDR1 and CDR2 (germline): ENHRY, SYGVKD. V shed 6 bases and J 0 bases; nucleotides not matched to a gene: 4. The chain's CDR3 is CAIRNRGPNYGYTF. In DNA form, the CDR3 reads TGTGCCATCAGGAACAGGGGCCCTAACTATGGCTACACCTTC.

The chain links TRBV5-1 to TRBJ2-3, with D maybe TRBD1 (6 bases). V was clipped by 4 bases and J by 6 bases, with 15 bases between them. CDR3 length: 14 amino acids. Per the germline V gene, CDR1 is SGHRS and CDR2 is YFSETQ. In DNA form, the CDR3 reads TGCGCCAGCAGCCATAGCTCAGGGGTGGATACGCAGTATTTT. Protein product: CASSHSSGVDTQYF.

The V call is TRBV19, the J call TRBJ2-1; 7 nucleotides match TRBD2. This CDR3 spans 15 amino acids. With 3 bases clipped from V and 2 bases from J, the junction kept 4 bases outside the gene matches. The germline gives CDR1 LNHDA, CDR2 SQIVND (reference sequence). CDR3 loop: CASSMALATYNEQFF. In nucleotides, the CDR3 is TGTGCCAGTAGTATGGCACTAGCGACCTACAATGAGCAGTTCTTC.

This clone was observed once. The rearrangement joins TRBV12-1 to TRBJ2-1; TRBD2 was called by the table and not checked on the DNA. TRBV12-1 is designated a pseudogene. The CDR3 contains 17 residues. The CDR3 DNA reads TGTGCCAGCAGCTTTGAAGCAGCGGGGATAAAACACAATGAGCAGTTCTTC. Residues: CASSFEAAGIKHNEQFF.

The rearrangement links TRBV9 to TRBJ2-5; a possible D gene is TRBD1 (6 bases). This CDR3 spans 14 amino acids. Trimming cost V 0 bases and J 6 bases, with 12 bases left between them. CDR1 SGDLS and CDR2 YYNGEE come from the germline V gene. CDR3 in amino acids: CASSVDRVGKTQYF. CDR3 nucleotides: TGTGCCAGCAGCGTAGACAGGGTGGGAAAGACCCAGTACTTC.

The count of this clone is one. The chain employs TRBV19 and TRBJ2-1, with TRBD2 identical over 9 bases. The CDR3 sequence is 15 residues long. Germline V gene lookup returns CDR1 LNHDA and CDR2 SQIVND (reference sequence). V gave up 1 base and J gave up 5 bases; unmatched junction bases: 3. The chain's CDR3 is CASSIGTSDHNEQFF. In DNA, the CDR3 is TGTGCCAGTAGTATAGGGACTAGCGATCACAATGAGCAGTTCTTC. Full variable domain (rest looked up from reference TRBV19 and TRBJ2-1): DGGITQSPKYLFRKEGQNVTLSCEQNLNHDAMYWYRQDPGQGLRLIYYSQIVNDFQKGDIAEGYSVSREKKESFPLTVTSAQKNPTAFYLCASSIGTSDHNEQFFGPGTRLTVL.

V and J are TRBV2 and TRBJ2-7; 7 nucleotides align to TRBD1. Germline V lookup: CDR1 SNHLY, CDR2 FYNNEI. The CDR3 runs to 15 residues. V gave up 6 bases and J gave up 3 bases; unmatched junction bases: 11. The CDR3 reads CASSISGTVNYEQYF. Here the CDR3 DNA reads TGTGCCAGCAGCATCTCCGGGACAGTAAACTACGAGCAGTACTTC.

V and J are TRBV2 and TRBJ1-5; 8 bases map to TRBD1. Germline values: CDR1 SNHLY, CDR2 FYNNEI. This CDR3 is 19 amino acids long. Trimming at V came to 0 bases and at J to 2 bases, leaving 12 bases not matched to a gene. CDR3 in DNA: TGTGCCAGCAGTGAAGCGACCGGGACAGGTAGTTTTGGCAATCAGCCCCAGCATTTT. This gives the protein CASSEATGTGSFGNQPQHF.

This chain uses TRBV29-1 with TRBJ2-1, with no clear D. V gave up 4 bases and J gave up 9 bases, with 10 bases separating them. CDR1 and CDR2 from the germline V gene are SQVTM and ANQGSEA. This CDR3 is built from 11 residues. The CDR3 nucleotides read TGCAGCGTTGTAGCAAGAGGTGAGCAGTTCTTC. The encoded protein is CSVVARGEQFF.

The chain is built from TRBV5-6 and TRBJ1-4; the D gene is possibly TRBD1 (5 bases). Germline V lookup: CDR1 SGHDT, CDR2 YYEEEE. There are 18 residues in the CDR3. V lost 3 bases to trimming and J lost 0 bases, with 18 bases between them. The CDR3 region has the DNA TGTGCCAGCAGCTCAGACCCAGGGAGGGTATCAACTAATGAAAAACTGTTTTTT. This translates into CASSSDPGRVSTNEKLFF.

The V call is TRBV29-1, the J call TRBJ2-7; 8 bases line up with TRBD2. Per the germline V gene, CDR1 is SQVTM and CDR2 is ANQGSEA. This CDR3 has 14 amino acids. V trimming: 6 bases; J trimming: 2 bases; junction bases outside the gene matches: 9. CDR3 residues: CSVTIAGPPYEQYF. CDR3 nucleotide sequence: TGCAGCGTAACTATAGCGGGGCCCCCCTACGAGCAGTACTTC.

The chain combines TRBV28 with TRBJ1-5, with D perhaps matching TRBD1 (6 bases). The CDR3 runs 14 residues. Germline V CDR1 and CDR2: MDHEN, SYDVKM. Trimming left V 1 base short and J 5 bases short, with 9 bases between. Written as DNA, the CDR3 is TGTGCCAGCAGTTTATTGAGGGGGGATCAGCCCCAGCATTTT. Amino acids: CASSLLRGDQPQHF.

The V call is TRBV5-6, the J call TRBJ2-7; D may be TRBD1 (6 bases). Germline loops: CDR1 SGHDT, CDR2 YYEEEE. V was shortened by 2 bases and J by 4 bases, with 10 bases between the two germline ends. The CDR3 totals 13 residues. The CDR3 reads CASSFDQGYEQYF. The CDR3 coding sequence is TGTGCCAGCAGCTTTGATCAGGGGTACGAGCAGTACTTC.

The CDR3 DNA sequence: TGTGCCAGCATCGAGTTGACAGTGGAGGGGCTCGAGCAGTACTTC. Encoded protein: CASIELTVEGLEQYF. This chain links TRBV6-1 with TRBJ2-7; D perhaps matches TRBD2 (6 bases). V dropped 7 bases and J dropped 6 bases, with 22 bases sitting between them. Germline assignment: CDR1 MNHNS and CDR2 SASEGT. CDR3 length equals 15 residues.

This sequence joins TRBV27 and TRBJ2-5, with D unclear. Germline CDR1 reads MNHEY; CDR2 reads SMNVEV (reference sequence). The ends were cut back, 0 bases at V and 5 bases at J, with 7 bases in the middle. The CDR3 has 13 residues. CDR3 sequence: CASSLSDTETQYF. The CDR3 DNA sequence: TGTGCCAGCAGTTTATCCGATACCGAGACCCAGTACTTC.

The chain recombines TRBV27 with TRBJ2-7; D gene ambiguous. CDR1 is MNHEY, CDR2 SMNVEV, per germline (reference sequence). The ends were cut back, 3 bases at V and 2 bases at J, with 8 bases in the middle. The CDR3 runs 13 residues. CDR3 coding DNA: TGTGCCAGCAGTTTGCACGCAACCTACGAGCAGTACTTC. Its translation is CASSLHATYEQYF.

The chain links TRBV13 to TRBJ2-3; D uncertain. Trimming pared 4 bases from V and 0 bases from J, leaving 11 bases between. The CDR3 sequence is 15 residues long. CDR1 is PRHDT, CDR2 FYEKMQ, per germline (reference sequence). The CDR3 bases are TGTGCCAGCAGCTCCCCCCTCGGAAGCACAGATACGCAGTATTTT. This translates into CASSSPLGSTDTQYF.

The chain joins TRBV6-1 to TRBJ2-5; D remains unclear. Trimming stripped 2 bases from V and 1 base from J, with 17 bases between. The CDR3 is made up of 17 amino acids. The V gene's germline CDR1 is MNHNS and CDR2 SASEGT. CDR3 sequence: CASSEWAVWGSQETQYF. The CDR3 nucleotides are TGTGCCAGCAGTGAATGGGCAGTTTGGGGAAGCCAAGAGACCCAGTACTTC.

The chain uses TRBV7-2 and TRBJ2-7; maybe TRBD2 (6 bases). Germline V gene data show CDR1 as SGHTA and CDR2 as FQGNSA. Trimming took off 4 bases at V and 7 bases at J, with 26 bases between the two ends. This CDR3 spans 17 amino acids. The CDR3: CASSYDLWGEEFEEQYF. CDR3 sequence (DNA): TGTGCCAGCAGCTACGATCTCTGGGGGGAGGAGTTTGAAGAGCAGTACTTC.

The CDR3 sequence is CASSEGSSYNEQFF. CDR3 nucleotides: TGCGCCAGCAGTGAGGGTAGCTCCTACAATGAGCAGTTCTTC. This chain connects TRBV10-2 to TRBJ2-1; D gene unclear. The CDR3 covers 14 residues. Germline CDR1 and CDR2: WSHSY and SAAADI. The ends were cut back, 2 bases at V and 0 bases at J, with 5 bases in the middle.